This T cell receptor beta chain originates from a study of blood T cell repertoires in COVID-19 (dated by TCRdb to 2020 to 2022). About the investigation overall: Samples covering the acute and convalescent phases of COVID-19 were provided by collaborators in the United States, Italy and Spain. The material from the prospective study consisted of cDNA or gDNA derived from T cells, B-cell-depleted T cells, or PBMCs. The dataset comprised deeply sampled blood TCRbeta repertoires from subjects exposed to, actively infected with, or recovered from COVID-19. The repertoires were released in a freely available public database intended as a resource for research on the immune response to SARS-CoV-2. Samples came from the ongoing ImmuneRACE study (first 160 participants) plus 1,254 subjects from 6 global collaborators. A de-identified subject ID, COVID-19 status, age in years and sex were almost always included in the sample metadata. Where available, HLA class I and class II types were taken from metadata supplied by the sample provider and were not determined by assay-based typing.

For this clone: Its antigen is unknown. Base quality data are lacking; no much larger clone is found one base away.

In the prospective study, participants were 18 to 89 years old, resided in approximately 22 geographic areas of the United States, and were enrolled through a virtual design. In the prospective study, participants were assigned to cohorts based on the clinical history participants reported in a screening survey and a study questionnaire. ImmuneRACE Cohort 3 recovered participants were defined by two consecutive negative NP/OP PCR tests, healthcare professional clearance, or symptom resolution. In the prospective study, whole blood, serum and a nasopharyngeal or oropharyngeal swab were collected from each participant by mobile phlebotomists. Participants in the prospective study had the option to provide additional blood draws and questionnaires over an approximately 2-month period. Before DNA extraction, prospective study blood samples were shipped either frozen or at room temperature. TCRbeta CDR3 regions were amplified from genomic DNA using the immunoSEQ Assay, a bias-controlled multiplex PCR. Per the authors' processing: Within the assay, amplification of reference gene primers was used to estimate how many nucleated cells each sample contained. To quantify the absolute abundance of each unique TCRbeta CDR3 rearrangement, sequence reads were collapsed and filtered. For each sample, productive Simpson clonality was calculated by taking the square root of Simpson's diversity index across productive rearrangements. Held by TCRdb, this immuneACCESS table contains in-frame sequences only and omits some clones. Under half of the omission traces to an unresolved V gene where checked; the cause of the rest is unknown. V, J and clone size derive from that table, while D and trimming were established from the DNA sequence. This sample comprises around 150,000 clones, 70% to 90% of them detected only once. About 6% of the sample rests with the top ten.

The germline V gene encodes CDR1 KGHSH and CDR2 LQKENI. Trimming at the junction amounts to 6 bases on V and 1 base on J, and the germline ends lie 9 bases apart. The CDR3 has 13 amino acids, counting the end cysteine and phenylalanine. Only CDR3 DNA remains: 39 bases, in frame from the first base. General findings and caveats noted by the study authors: Clinical and demographic metadata were provided uncurated, with the amount varying by source and participant.

Material for sequencing was PBMCs or T cells enriched from blood (not recorded which). This receptor was identified in a man aged 40-55 years who had recovered from COVID-19. The rearranged segments are TRBV18 and TRBJ1-1, and the D gene may be TRBD1, 5 bases matching. The CDR3 region: CASSSQGNTEAFF. The nucleotide sequence is TGTGCCAGCTCCAGTCAGGGGAACACTGAAGCTTTCTTT.